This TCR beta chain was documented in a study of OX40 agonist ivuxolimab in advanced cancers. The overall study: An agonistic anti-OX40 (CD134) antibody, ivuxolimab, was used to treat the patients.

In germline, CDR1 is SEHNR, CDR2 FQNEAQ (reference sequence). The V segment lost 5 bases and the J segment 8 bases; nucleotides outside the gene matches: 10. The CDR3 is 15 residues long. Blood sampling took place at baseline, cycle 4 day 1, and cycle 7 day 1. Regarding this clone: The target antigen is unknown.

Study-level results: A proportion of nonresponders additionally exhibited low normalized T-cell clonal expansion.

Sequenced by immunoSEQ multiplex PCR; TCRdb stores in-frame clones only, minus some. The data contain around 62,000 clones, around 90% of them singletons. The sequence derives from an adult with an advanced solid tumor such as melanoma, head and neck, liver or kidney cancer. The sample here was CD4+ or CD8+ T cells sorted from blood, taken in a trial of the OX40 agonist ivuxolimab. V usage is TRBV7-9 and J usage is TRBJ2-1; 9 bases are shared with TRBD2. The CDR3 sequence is CASSRGSGRTDEQFF. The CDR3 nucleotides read TGTGCCAGCAGCCGGGGCAGCGGGAGGACCGATGAGCAGTTCTTC.